These T cell receptor beta chains were read from a single sample in a study of beta chain features in type 1 diabetes. The method was immunoSEQ multiplex PCR; TCRdb's version includes in-frame clones alone and lacks a portion of them. The sample has around 40,000 clones; 66% are singletons. Material: Tregs from blood. The receptors derive from a woman in her late teens or twenties with type 1 diabetes. Both conserved end residues are part of each CDR3. D genes are given only for firm matches.

j_call,v_call,d_call,cdr3_aa
TRBJ2-5,TRBV7-9,TRBD1,CASSSGTAWYQETQYF
TRBJ2-7,TRBV5-1,-,CASSFLPPGQGLLYEQYF
TRBJ1-2,TRBV29-1,-,CSAGTMRYGYTF
TRBJ1-4,TRBV5-1,-,CASSLAGSTTNEKLFF
TRBJ2-3,TRBV5-1,TRBD2,CASSFNLAGGTTDTQYF
TRBJ1-2,TRBV7-2,TRBD1,CASSHGQVSYGYTF
TRBJ2-1,TRBV6-1,TRBD2,CASSGLAGGGEQFF
TRBJ2-7,TRBV7-2,-,CASSSSVGYEQYF
TRBJ1-5,TRBV30,TRBD1,CAWSLQGNQPQHF
TRBJ1-1,TRBV27,-,CASSPRGNTEAFF
TRBJ1-5,TRBV18,-,CASSRSPTVLDQPQHF
TRBJ1-6,TRBV7-6,TRBD1,CASSLRAPGQAISPLHF
TRBJ1-1,TRBV19,-,CASSGPRNTEAFF
TRBJ2-3,TRBV9,TRBD2,CASSVGLARGSTDTQYF
TRBJ1-1,TRBV7-8,TRBD1,CASSAGTGTWITEAFF
TRBJ1-2,TRBV4-3,TRBD1,CASSQEGTATYGYTF
TRBJ2-7,TRBV13,TRBD1,CASSLAPGTGSYEQYF
TRBJ2-2,TRBV7-2,-,CASAITSGASGELFF
TRBJ1-5,TRBV6-5,TRBD1,CASRLQGMGNQPQHF
TRBJ2-5,TRBV18,-,CASSSFQETQYF
TRBJ2-1,TRBV11-2,TRBD2,CASSPNSGIEQFF
TRBJ2-3,TRBV5-4,-,CASSLASWGGHTDTQYF
TRBJ1-1,TRBV18,-,CASSPAGLGTEAFF
TRBJ2-1,TRBV19,TRBD2,CASSISAGGLDEQFF
TRBJ2-3,TRBV13,TRBD2,CASSLGLRWTSGNTDTQYF
TRBJ2-1,TRBV29-1,TRBD1,CSALWDRYNEQFF
TRBJ1-2,TRBV6-5,TRBD1,CASSYGDRGSYTF
TRBJ2-1,TRBV4-3,TRBD1,CASSQDPGQGSHNEQFF
TRBJ1-2,TRBV7-2,TRBD1,CASSLGSGGGYGYTF